This T cell receptor (beta chain) was identified during a study of OX40 agonist ivuxolimab in advanced cancers. Clones were read by immunoSEQ multiplex PCR, and TCRdb kept only the in-frame ones, dropping some. In the table there are about 70,000 clones, about 85% of which are singletons. Patients were ruled out by autoimmune disease history or systemic immunosuppression. Per germline, CDR1 LNHDA and CDR2 SQIVND (reference sequence). This CDR3 contains 17 residues. The ends were cut back, 3 bases at V and 2 bases at J, with 17 bases in the middle. Turning to this clone: Its antigen is not identified.

Study outcomes and limitations: Relatively little clonal expansion, among the lowest observed, appeared in partial responders at 0.1-3.0 mg/kg. CD8+ T cells (on average) carried more expanded clones than CD4+ T cells. Some nonresponders likewise displayed low normalized T-cell clonal expansion.

This specimen was CD4+ or CD8+ T cells sorted from blood, taken in a trial of the OX40 agonist ivuxolimab. The V call is TRBV19, the J call TRBJ1-5; D gene ambiguous. This TCR was recovered from an adult with an advanced solid tumor such as melanoma, head and neck, liver or kidney cancer. As DNA, the CDR3 is TGTGCCAGTAGTATGGCCGAAGGCGGGAGCGGCAATCAGCCCCAGCATTTT. Protein: CASSMAEGGSGNQPQHF.